This T cell receptor (beta chain) was captured by sequencing in a study of blood T cells in healthy people across ages. As regards this clonotype: Its antigen is unidentified.

The CDR3 is 14 residues long. The V end was cut by 2 bases, the J end by 2 bases, with 10 bases between. CDR1 is KGHSH, CDR2 LQKENI, per germline. Study-wide results and limits: The diversity estimates, figures obtained from one million T cells, were considered underestimates.

A J-beta primer mix and a sample-barcoded 5' primer were used in a second PCR of about 7 to 12 cycles. In TCRdb, the 5' RACE reads were re-called with MiXCR into one record per CDR3 protein. The sample carries more than 800,000 distinct CDR3 sequences, 40% to 50% recorded once. This TCR was recovered from a woman in her sixties or seventies in good health. Sequencing was carried out using blood. The gene calls are TRBV18 and TRBJ2-7, with a possible D match to TRBD1 (6 bases). Here the CDR3 DNA reads TGTGCCAGCTCACCAGGCAGGGGAACCTACGAGCAGTACTTC. Amino acids: CASSPGRGTYEQYF.